This T cell receptor beta chain was identified in a study of CDR3 diversity in severe acne. TCRdb fed the PCR reads into MiXCR, producing one record per CDR3 protein. The sample lists approximately 90,000 distinct CDR3 sequences, under 55% occurring once. Sequenced input: blood. This receptor was identified in a male donor with severe acne vulgaris.

The CDR3 sequence is CASSLLGTGVQGYTF. The CDR3 DNA is TGTGCCAGCAGCTTACTCGGGACAGGAGTTCAGGGCTACACCTTC. The genes are TRBV7-3 and TRBJ1-2; 8 bases match TRBD1. Germline CDR1 is SGHTA and CDR2 is FQGTGA. This CDR3 has 15 residues. The V gene end was trimmed by 2 bases and the J gene end by 8 bases; junction bases not matched to a gene: 10.